This is a list of T cell receptor beta chains from one sample in a study of cytomegalovirus exposure and HLA in healthy donors. Libraries were prepared by immunoSEQ multiplex PCR; TCRdb keeps only in-frame clonotypes and omits some of them. The data contain about 56,000 clones, around nine tenths of them singletons. Input material: PBMCs. Every receptor here comes from a man aged 18 to 30 in good health and CMV-seronegative. Each CDR3 is given with its conserved first and last residue. The order of the fields is D gene, J gene, V gene, CDR3 protein. The D gene is left open where the match is weak.

. TRBJ1-1 TRBV11-2 CASSLYTVNTEAFF
. TRBJ2-4 TRBV5-1 CASSLGGTDIQYF
. TRBJ2-2 TRBV12-1 CASSFKPPGRASTGELFF
. TRBJ2-3 TRBV4-3 CASSQGASGPDTQYF
TRBD1 TRBJ1-2 TRBV28 CASRTGSYGYTF
TRBD1 TRBJ2-5 TRBV5-6 CASSWDRETQYF
TRBD2 TRBJ2-1 TRBV11-2 CASSMGGTSGYEQFF
. TRBJ2-1 TRBV2 CASSGGTYNEQFF
TRBD2 TRBJ2-1 TRBV27 CASSLWAFGGRNSYNEQFF
. TRBJ2-1 TRBV2 CASSRSLHNEQFF
TRBD2 TRBJ2-2 TRBV6-4 CASSAIAGGSTGELFF
. TRBJ2-7 TRBV9 CASSVEQHTYEQYF
. TRBJ1-2 TRBV7-2 CASSLSLQQGVLSGYTF
TRBD1 TRBJ2-1 TRBV29-1 CSFQLTGFGNEQFF
TRBD2 TRBJ2-1 TRBV10-1 CASSDSSGKDEQFF
TRBD1 TRBJ2-2 TRBV5-4 CASSSPGGSTGELFF
TRBD2 TRBJ2-3 TRBV9 CASSVGGSGTDTQYF
. TRBJ2-1 TRBV4-1 CASSQEQARPQFF
. TRBJ2-1 TRBV10-1 CASSEFGRRSYNEQFF
. TRBJ1-5 TRBV28 CASSLGQLGNQPQHF
. TRBJ2-6 TRBV6-5 CASTAAGSGANVLTF
. TRBJ2-7 TRBV5-4 CASRRWGVYEQYF